A selection of T cell receptor beta chains follows, all from one sample in a study of blood T cells in healthy people across ages. TCRdb re-called the 5' RACE reads through MiXCR, storing one row per CDR3 protein. The sample lists roughly 1 million distinct CDR3 sequences, approximately 26% occurring once. These data were also filed under a second study, of T cells of mothers and their children.

Sequenced input: blood. Receptors were obtained from a girl aged 2-10 years in good health. Each CDR3 is given with its conserved first and last residue. Fields, in order: V gene, J gene, D gene, clone size, CDR3 protein, CDR3 DNA. D genes are given only for firm matches. The listing skips clone size in some rows; elsewhere it reads once, few, many or a size class.

V: TRBV29-1; J: TRBJ2-1; D: NA; size: NA; CDR3: CSVDDLSSYNEQFF; DNA: TGCAGCGTTGATGACTTGAGCTCCTACAATGAGCAGTTCTTC
V: TRBV15; J: TRBJ2-1; D: NA; size: NA; CDR3: CATSEDINLDNEQFF; DNA: TGTGCCACCAGCGAGGACATTAACCTGGACAATGAGCAGTTCTTC
V: TRBV29-1; J: TRBJ2-2; D: NA; size: NA; CDR3: CSVAAPGELFF; DNA: TGCAGCGTTGCGGCTCCCGGGGAGCTGTTTTTT
V: TRBV28; J: TRBJ2-7; D: TRBD2; size: few; CDR3: CASSLFGGTKGYEQYF; DNA: TGTGCCAGCAGTTTATTTGGCGGGACTAAGGGTTACGAGCAGTACTTC
V: TRBV9; J: TRBJ2-1; D: NA; size: NA; CDR3: CASSIRRGAGPIYNEQFF; DNA: TGTGCCAGCAGCATTCGACGGGGGGCCGGACCAATATACAATGAGCAGTTCTTC
V: TRBV4-3; J: TRBJ1-2; D: NA; size: few; CDR3: CASSQDRQMNYGYTF; DNA: TGCGCCAGCAGCCAAGATCGGCAGATGAACTATGGCTACACCTTC
V: TRBV11-2; J: TRBJ2-1; D: TRBD2; size: NA; CDR3: CASSYIAGGGNEQFF; DNA: TGTGCCAGCAGCTACATAGCGGGAGGGGGCAATGAGCAGTTCTTC
V: TRBV6-5; J: TRBJ2-7; D: TRBD2; size: NA; CDR3: CASSYTAAGGIIGAPIEQCF; DNA: TGTGCCAGCAGTTACACCGCTGCGGGGGGGATTATCGGAGCCCCTATTGAGCAGTGCTTC
V: TRBV27; J: TRBJ2-1; D: TRBD1; size: NA; CDR3: CASSFLRDRAYNEQFF; DNA: TGTGCCAGCAGCTTTCTCCGGGACAGGGCCTACAATGAGCAGTTCTTC
V: TRBV7-2; J: TRBJ2-7; D: TRBD2; size: NA; CDR3: CASSLTSSTYEQYF; DNA: TGTGCCAGCAGCTTGACTAGCAGTACCTACGAGCAGTACTTC
V: TRBV19; J: TRBJ1-1; D: NA; size: NA; CDR3: CASVGLVVTEAFF; DNA: TGTGCCAGTGTGGGGTTAGTTGTGACTGAAGCTTTCTTT
V: TRBV2; J: TRBJ2-6; D: NA; size: few; CDR3: CASTGLGANVLTF; DNA: TGTGCCAGCACTGGTTTGGGGGCCAACGTCCTGACTTTC
V: TRBV28; J: TRBJ1-1; D: NA; size: few; CDR3: CASSLWSKLINEAFF; DNA: TGTGCCAGCAGTTTATGGTCCAAGCTAATAAATGAAGCTTTCTTT
V: TRBV7-2; J: TRBJ2-5; D: NA; size: few; CDR3: CASRIRGKGTQYF; DNA: TGTGCCAGCAGAATAAGAGGGAAAGGGACCCAGTACTTC
V: TRBV29-1; J: TRBJ2-7; D: TRBD2; size: few; CDR3: CSVEDRDYHEQYF; DNA: TGCAGCGTTGAAGACAGGGACTACCACGAGCAGTACTTC
V: TRBV12-3/TRBV12-4; J: TRBJ1-4; D: NA; size: few; CDR3: CASSLRVGAGLNEKLFF; DNA: TGTGCCAGCAGTTTAAGAGTGGGAGCGGGTTTAAATGAAAAACTGTTTTTT
V: TRBV20-1; J: TRBJ1-6; D: NA; size: few; CDR3: CSASKDSLYNSPLHF; DNA: TGCAGTGCTAGCAAGGACAGCCTTTATAATTCACCCCTCCACTTT
V: TRBV5-1; J: TRBJ1-1; D: NA; size: few; CDR3: CASSLHPGPNTEAFF; DNA: TGCGCCAGCAGCTTGCATCCGGGACCGAACACTGAAGCTTTCTTT
V: TRBV5-1; J: TRBJ2-7; D: NA; size: few; CDR3: CASSLDGEVGDYEQYF; DNA: TGCGCCAGCAGCTTGGATGGGGAAGTGGGTGACTACGAGCAGTACTTC
V: TRBV2; J: TRBJ2-7; D: TRBD1; size: few; CDR3: CASNRGQGRYEQYF; DNA: TGTGCCAGCAACAGAGGACAGGGGAGGTACGAGCAGTACTTC
V: TRBV25-1; J: TRBJ2-1; D: TRBD1; size: NA; CDR3: CASSDPGQGISNEQLF; DNA: TGTGCCAGCAGTGACCCGGGACAGGGGATAAGCAATGAGCAGCTCTTC
V: TRBV7-9; J: TRBJ2-7; D: NA; size: few; CDR3: CASRAGATYEQYF; DNA: TGTGCCTCCAGGGCAGGGGCTACTTACGAGCAGTACTTC
V: TRBV5-1; J: TRBJ1-2; D: NA; size: once; CDR3: CASKDLGPEDYGYTF; DNA: TGCGCCAGCAAGGATTTGGGGCCCGAAGACTATGGCTACACCTTC
V: TRBV6-5; J: TRBJ1-1; D: NA; size: once; CDR3: CASSYWRNTEAFF; DNA: TGTGCCAGCAGTTACTGGCGGAACACTGAAGCTTTCTTT
V: TRBV14; J: TRBJ1-1; D: NA; size: few; CDR3: CASSHYVGVTEAFF; DNA: TGTGCCAGCAGCCATTATGTGGGGGTCACTGAAGCTTTCTTT
V: TRBV25-1; J: TRBJ2-5; D: TRBD1; size: NA; CDR3: CASRGQEEETQYF; DNA: TGTGCCAGCAGGGGACAGGAGGAAGAGACCCAGTACTTC
V: TRBV4-2; J: TRBJ1-1; D: NA; size: NA; CDR3: CASSQEVGSLNTEAFF; DNA: TGTGCCAGCAGCCAAGAGGTTGGTTCCTTGAACACTGAAGCTTTCTTT